A single sample is the source of the 23 T cell receptor beta chains below, sequenced in a study of cytomegalovirus exposure and HLA in healthy donors (dated by TCRdb to 2016 to 2017). The library relied on the immunoSEQ multiplex PCR assay. The multiplex PCR relied on a mix of 60 forward primers for TCR Vbeta segments and 13 reverse primers for TCR Jbeta segments. Entries here come from immuneACCESS through TCRdb and include only in-frame sequences with V and J called. Some clones fail to appear in such tables; in the studies checked, an unresolved V gene covers under half of the shortfall, and the cause of the remainder is unknown. In this sample the table shows roughly 93,000 clones, around 67% of which occur a single time. About 2% of the sample is held by the ten biggest clonotypes. The specimen was PBMCs. The receptors here all came from a male donor in good health and CMV-seronegative.

The rearrangement uses TRBV5-4 and TRBJ1-4, with D possibly TRBD1 on 6 matching bases. V was pared by 5 bases and J by 8 bases, with 10 bases between. Germline values: CDR1 SGHNT, CDR2 YYREEE (reference sequence). The CDR3 is made up of 12 amino acids. The CDR3 reads CASSIDREKLFF. The CDR3 DNA reads as TGTGCCAGCAGTATCGACAGGGAAAAACTGTTTTTT.

The chain employs TRBV10-3 and TRBJ2-7; D is perhaps TRBD2 (6 bases). V lost 6 bases to trimming and J lost 3 bases, with 15 bases between them. Per germline, CDR1 ENHRY and CDR2 SYGVKD. The CDR3 sequence is 14 residues long. This CDR3 reads CAIRGLGSGYEQYF. The DNA for the CDR3 is TGTGCCATCAGGGGACTTGGTAGCGGCTACGAGCAGTACTTC.

The chain joins TRBV13 to TRBJ2-5; maybe TRBD1 (6 bases). V was shortened by 5 bases and J by 2 bases, with 9 bases between the two germline ends. Germline V gene lookup returns CDR1 PRHDT and CDR2 FYEKMQ (reference sequence). CDR3 size: 13 residues. CDR3 amino acids: CASSHRVQETQYF. CDR3 nucleotide sequence: TGTGCCAGCAGCCACAGGGTACAAGAGACCCAGTACTTC.

The chain combines TRBV19 with TRBJ2-2; a weak D match, TRBD2 (6 bases). Germline V lookup: CDR1 LNHDA, CDR2 SQIVND (reference sequence). CDR3 size: 14 residues. Trimming stripped 7 bases from V and 1 base from J, with 10 bases between. CDR3 nucleotide sequence: TGTGCCAGTATGGAGGGCGGGAACACCGGGGAGCTGTTTTTT. Its protein is CASMEGGNTGELFF. Drawing the rest from reference TRBV19 and TRBJ2-2, the complete variable domain is DGGITQSPKYLFRKEGQNVTLSCEQNLNHDAMYWYRQDPGQGLRLIYYSQIVNDFQKGDIAEGYSVSREKKESFPLTVTSAQKNPTAFYLCASMEGGNTGELFFGEGSRLTVL.

This clone was seen a handful of times. V gene TRBV7-2 combines with J gene TRBJ2-7; possible D gene TRBD1, 6 bases. Trimming pared 2 bases from V and 3 bases from J, leaving 11 bases between. The CDR3 runs 14 residues. Looked up from germline, CDR1 is SGHTA and CDR2 is FQGNSA. CDR3 region: CASSLKTGYYEQYF. In DNA form, the CDR3 reads TGTGCCAGCAGCTTAAAGACAGGATACTACGAGCAGTACTTC.

The J gene is TRBJ2-1, the V gene TRBV29-1, with 7 bases that match TRBD2. This CDR3 spans 14 amino acids. The junction had 10 bases not matched to a gene; V was cut back by 2 bases and J by 9 bases. CDR1 is SQVTM, CDR2 ANQGSEA, per germline. The CDR3 DNA follows: TGCAGCGTTGAAATACGCGTACAGCGGGGTGAGCAGTTCTTC. This translates into CSVEIRVQRGEQFF.

CDR3 bases: TGTGCCAGCAGTGGTCGGGGTTTGAACTATGGCTACACCTTC. This encodes CASSGRGLNYGYTF. The rearrangement uses TRBV2 and TRBJ1-2; no clear D gene. Trimming took off 4 bases at V and 2 bases at J, with 11 bases between the two ends. This CDR3 comprises 14 residues. Germline V gene lookup returns CDR1 SNHLY and CDR2 FYNNEI. Variable domain in full (rest from reference TRBV2 and TRBJ1-2): EPEVTQTPSHQVTQMGQEVILRCVPISNHLYFYWYRQILGQKVEFLVSFYNNEISEKSEIFDDQFSVERPDGSNFTLKIRSTKLEDSAMYFCASSGRGLNYGYTFGSGTRLTVV.

In DNA, the CDR3 is TGTGCCAGTAGTATAGGTGGCGGAGGAATAAGGGAGACCCAGTACTTC. Translation: CASSIGGGGIRETQYF. The gene calls are TRBV19 and TRBJ2-5, with D perhaps matching TRBD2 (5 bases). Trimming took off 1 base at V and 5 bases at J, with 17 bases between the two ends. CDR3 size: 16 residues. CDR1 is LNHDA and CDR2 is SQIVND in the germline V gene (reference sequence).

CDR3 residues: CASTPRGVDIQYF. DNA for the CDR3: TGTGCCAGCACCCCGAGAGGTGTCGACATTCAGTACTTC. The V and J genes are TRBV6-5 and TRBJ2-4; D gene unclear. V dropped 7 bases and J dropped 8 bases, with 15 bases sitting between them. CDR1 and CDR2 (germline): MNHEY, SVGAGI. The CDR3 loop spans 13 amino acids.

The CDR3 loop is CASSLKLAGETQYF. The CDR3 DNA reads as TGTGCCAGCAGCTTAAAACTAGCGGGAGAGACCCAGTACTTC. The rearrangement uses TRBV5-4 and TRBJ2-5; TRBD2 aligns across 9 bases. V was pared by 2 bases and J by 4 bases, with 3 bases of the junction left unmatched. The V gene's germline CDR1 is SGHNT and CDR2 YYREEE (reference sequence). This CDR3 has 14 amino acids.

The chain employs TRBV30 and TRBJ2-7, with D possibly matching TRBD1 (6 bases). V lost 7 bases to trimming and J lost 7 bases, with 17 bases between them. From germline, CDR1 is GTSNPN and CDR2 SVGIG (reference sequence). There are 12 residues in the CDR3. CDR3 amino acids: CASQTGIGEQYF. The DNA of the CDR3 is TGTGCCTCTCAGACAGGAATAGGGGAGCAGTACTTC.

The chain joins TRBV28 to TRBJ1-5; TRBD1 is a possible D gene (5 bases). The germline V and J ends were trimmed by 2 bases and 4 bases, with 9 bases remaining between them. Germline CDR1 and CDR2: MDHEN and SYDVKM. The CDR3 is 14 residues long. The CDR3 coding sequence is TGTGCCAGCAGTTTACAGGGATGGAATCAGCCCCAGCATTTT. Amino acids: CASSLQGWNQPQHF. The full variable domain, its missing parts supplied by reference TRBV28 and TRBJ1-5, is DVKVTQSSRYLVKRTGEKVFLECVQDMDHENMFWYRQDPGLGLRLIYFSYDVKMKEKGDIPEGYSVSREKKERFSLILESASTNQTSMYLCASSLQGWNQPQHFGDGTRLSIL.

This chain uses TRBV28 with TRBJ2-3; the match to TRBD2 covers 12 bases. Germline V gene lookup returns CDR1 MDHEN and CDR2 SYDVKM. With V trimmed by 6 bases and J by 2 bases, 9 bases remained unmatched. The CDR3 is made up of 17 amino acids. CDR3 nucleotide sequence: TGTGCCAGCAGGACGCTAGCGGGAGGGATAGACACAGATACGCAGTATTTT. Protein sequence: CASRTLAGGIDTDTQYF. Full variable domain (missing parts from reference TRBV28 and TRBJ2-3): DVKVTQSSRYLVKRTGEKVFLECVQDMDHENMFWYRQDPGLGLRLIYFSYDVKMKEKGDIPEGYSVSREKKERFSLILESASTNQTSMYLCASRTLAGGIDTDTQYFGPGTRLTVL.

This clone appeared a few times. V is TRBV25-1 and J is TRBJ2-7, with 13 positions matching TRBD2. The CDR3 extends over 13 amino acids. Trimming at V came to 4 bases and at J to 6 bases, leaving 0 bases not matched to a gene. The germline V gene has CDR1 MGHDK and CDR2 SYGVNS. The CDR3 bases are TGTGCCAGCAGTGGACTAGCGGGAGGCGAGCAGTACTTC. Translation: CASSGLAGGEQYF.

J is TRBJ2-6 and V is TRBV7-9; D call uncertain. With 2 bases removed from V and 0 bases from J, the gap between germline ends came to 11 bases. This CDR3 has 17 residues. From germline, CDR1 is SEHNR and CDR2 FQNEAQ (reference sequence). The chain's CDR3 is CASSLRSFSSGANVLTF. CDR3 DNA: TGTGCCAGCAGCTTACGGAGTTTCAGCTCTGGGGCCAACGTCCTGACTTTC.

V usage is TRBV6-5 and J usage is TRBJ2-7, with TRBD1 identical over 11 bases. The V gene end was trimmed by 2 bases and the J gene end by 3 bases; junction bases not matched to a gene: 6. Germline loops: CDR1 MNHEY, CDR2 SVGAGI. This CDR3 contains 16 residues. CDR3 DNA: TGTGCCAGCAGTTACCCTTGGGACAGGGGGAACTACGAGCAGTACTTC. The encoded protein is CASSYPWDRGNYEQYF.

This chain links TRBV6-5 with TRBJ2-7, with TRBD2 matching 9 bases. The CDR3 runs 13 residues. Trimming removed 8 bases from V and 6 bases from J; junction bases left unmatched: 8. CDR1 is MNHEY, CDR2 SVGAGI, per germline. The CDR3 loop is CASQGNSGGEQYF. DNA of the CDR3: TGTGCCAGCCAGGGGAATAGCGGGGGCGAGCAGTACTTC.

The gene calls are TRBV4-3 and TRBJ2-2; D unresolved. The V end lost 1 base, the J end lost 4 bases, and 10 bases lay between the germline ends. Germline V gene data show CDR1 as LGHNA and CDR2 as YSLEER. The CDR3 has 15 amino acids. CDR3 sequence (DNA): TGCGCCAGCAGCCAAGTCTCAGTGTTCACCGGGGAGCTGTTTTTT. As protein: CASSQVSVFTGELFF.

The chain employs TRBV7-2 and TRBJ1-6; 8 bases align to TRBD1. Per germline, CDR1 SGHTA and CDR2 FQGNSA. J gave up 7 bases and V 6 bases, and 11 bases lay outside the gene matches. The CDR3 spans 16 residues. CDR3 amino acids: CASRPPGQAPNSPLHF. The CDR3, as DNA: TGTGCCAGCAGACCCCCGGGACAGGCACCCAATTCACCCCTCCACTTT. The whole variable domain, filled in from reference TRBV7-2 and TRBJ1-6, reads GAGVSQSPSNKVTEKGKDVELRCDPISGHTALYWYRQSLGQGLEFLIYFQGNSAPDKSGLPSDRFSAERTGGSVSTLTIQRTQQEDSAVYLCASRPPGQAPNSPLHFGNGTRLTVT.

This chain links TRBV13 with TRBJ1-2; 8 bases map to TRBD1. With 3 bases clipped from V and 6 bases from J, the junction kept 9 bases outside the gene matches. CDR3 length equals 15 residues. Germline values: CDR1 PRHDT, CDR2 FYEKMQ (reference sequence). CDR3 coding DNA: TGTGCCAGCAGCTTGATGGACAGGGAATACGATGGCTACACCTTC. Its protein product is CASSLMDREYDGYTF.

This sequence joins TRBV5-6 and TRBJ1-5; TRBD1 is a possible D gene (5 bases). The CDR3 is 16 amino acids. V was clipped by 4 bases and J by 4 bases, with 18 bases between them. The germline V gene has CDR1 SGHDT and CDR2 YYEEEE. The CDR3 loop reads CASSAERGIGNQPQHF. CDR3 in DNA: TGTGCCAGCAGCGCGGAACGGGGGATTGGTAATCAGCCCCAGCATTTT.

The chain joins TRBV7-2 to TRBJ2-7; tentative D call: TRBD1 (5 bases). The CDR3 totals 14 residues. V was clipped by 2 bases and J by 3 bases, with 11 bases between them. Germline V lookup: CDR1 SGHTA, CDR2 FQGNSA. The CDR3 loop reads CASSLRAGLYEQYF. As DNA, the CDR3 is TGTGCCAGCAGCTTACGAGCAGGGCTCTACGAGCAGTACTTC.

The chain has TRBV7-9 and TRBJ2-3; the D is unclear. The CDR3 has 16 amino acids. Germline V gives CDR1 SEHNR, CDR2 FQNEAQ (reference sequence). V shed 4 bases and J shed 2 bases, with 16 bases lying between them. The chain's CDR3 is CASSSPFRLITDTQYF. The CDR3 DNA reads TGTGCCAGCAGCTCCCCATTTCGACTTATCACAGATACGCAGTATTTT.